Listed below are T cell receptor beta chains from one sample, sequenced in a study of blood T cells in healthy people across ages. TCRdb re-called the 5' RACE reads through MiXCR, storing one row per CDR3 protein. The sample records 700,000 to 950,000 distinct CDR3 sequences, roughly two fifths being singletons. Sequenced: blood. These receptors all come from a woman in her sixties in good health. CDR3s include the opening cysteine and the closing phenylalanine or tryptophan. A D gene is named only where the DNA matches it firmly. For some rows the clone size is stated as once, few or many, or as a class when expanded; others skip it.

TRBD2	-	TRBV3-1	TRBJ2-7	CASSQAASGGYEQYF	TGTGCCAGCAGCCAAGCGGCTAGCGGGGGCTACGAGCAGTACTTC
TRBD1	few	TRBV27	TRBJ2-7	CASSLSPSGTGSYEQYF	TGTGCCAGCAGTTTATCACCGTCCGGGACAGGGAGCTACGAGCAGTACTTC
-	few	TRBV14	TRBJ2-7	CASSSYSSKQYF	TGTGCCAGCAGCTCGTACAGTTCCAAGCAGTACTTC
-	few	TRBV6-1	TRBJ2-7	CASSDWRASYEQYF	TGTGCCAGCAGTGATTGGAGGGCCTCCTACGAGCAGTACTTC
-	-	TRBV20-1	TRBJ1-5	CSARDVGGLDQPQHF	TGCAGTGCTAGAGATGTGGGTGGGCTCGATCAGCCCCAGCATTTT
-	once	TRBV30	TRBJ2-5	CAWIGGRGKTQYF	TGTGCCTGGATTGGGGGGCGCGGTAAGACCCAGTACTTC
TRBD1	-	TRBV10-3	TRBJ1-2	CAISRGQGEGGYTF	TGTGCCATCAGCCGAGGACAGGGGGAAGGAGGCTACACCTTC
-	-	TRBV7-6	TRBJ2-3	CASSPSAPSTDTQYF	TGTGCCAGCAGCCCATCCGCCCCCAGCACAGATACGCAGTATTTT
-	few	TRBV12-3/TRBV12-4	TRBJ2-7	CASSRQAAYEQYF	TGTGCCAGCAGCAGACAGGCGGCCTACGAGCAGTACTTC
-	-	TRBV27	TRBJ1-5	CASSRTDLGNQPQHF	TGTGCCAGCAGTAGGACGGACTTGGGCAATCAGCCCCAGCATTTT
TRBD1	-	TRBV5-1	TRBJ2-1	CASSPDRVTLNNEQFF	TGCGCCAGCAGCCCAGACAGGGTCACCCTCAACAATGAGCAGTTCTTC
-	-	TRBV12-3/TRBV12-4	TRBJ2-7	CASSFAGITYEQYF	TGTGCCAGCAGTTTTGCAGGGATTACCTACGAGCAGTACTTC